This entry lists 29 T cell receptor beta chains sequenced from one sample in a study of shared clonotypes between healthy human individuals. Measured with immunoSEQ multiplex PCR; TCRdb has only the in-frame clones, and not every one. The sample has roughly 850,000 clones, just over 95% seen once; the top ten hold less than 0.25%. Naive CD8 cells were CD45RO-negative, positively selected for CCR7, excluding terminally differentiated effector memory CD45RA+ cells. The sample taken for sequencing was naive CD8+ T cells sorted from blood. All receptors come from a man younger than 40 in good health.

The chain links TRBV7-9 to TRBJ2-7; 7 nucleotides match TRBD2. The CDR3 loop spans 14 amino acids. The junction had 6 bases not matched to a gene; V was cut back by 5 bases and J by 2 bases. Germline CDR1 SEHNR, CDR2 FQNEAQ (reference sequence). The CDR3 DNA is TGTGCCAGCAGCCTACCCGCGGGGGCCTACGAGCAGTACTTC. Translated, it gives CASSLPAGAYEQYF.

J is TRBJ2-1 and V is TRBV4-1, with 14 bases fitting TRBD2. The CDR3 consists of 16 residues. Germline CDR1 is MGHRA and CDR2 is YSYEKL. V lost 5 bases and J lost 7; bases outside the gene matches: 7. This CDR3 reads CASSALTSGRGNEQFF. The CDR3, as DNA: TGCGCCAGCAGCGCCCTGACTAGCGGGAGGGGGAATGAGCAGTTCTTC.

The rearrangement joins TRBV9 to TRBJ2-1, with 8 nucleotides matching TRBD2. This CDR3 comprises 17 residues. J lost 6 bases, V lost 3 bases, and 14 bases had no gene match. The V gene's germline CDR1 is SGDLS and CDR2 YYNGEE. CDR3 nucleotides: TGTGCCAGCAGCGATCAGGGGTTAGCGGGGAACCCCAATGAGCAGTTCTTC. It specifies CASSDQGLAGNPNEQFF. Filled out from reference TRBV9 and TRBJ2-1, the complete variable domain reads DSGVTQTPKHLITATGQRVTLRCSPRSGDLSVYWYQQSLDQGLQFLIQYYNGEERAKGNILERFSAQQFPDLHSELNLSSLELGDSALYFCASSDQGLAGNPNEQFFGPGTRLTVL.

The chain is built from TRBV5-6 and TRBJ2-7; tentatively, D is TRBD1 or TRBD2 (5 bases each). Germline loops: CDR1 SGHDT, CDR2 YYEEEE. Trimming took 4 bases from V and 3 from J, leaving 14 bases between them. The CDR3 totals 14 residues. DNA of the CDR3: TGTGCCAGCAGCCCGGGACCGAAACACTACGAGCAGTACTTC. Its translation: CASSPGPKHYEQYF.

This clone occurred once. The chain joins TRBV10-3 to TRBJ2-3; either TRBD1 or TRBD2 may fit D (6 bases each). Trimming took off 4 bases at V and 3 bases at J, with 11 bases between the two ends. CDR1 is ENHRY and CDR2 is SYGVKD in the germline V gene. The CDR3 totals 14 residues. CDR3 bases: TGTGCCATCAGTGGAGGGGGGAGAACAGATACGCAGTATTTT. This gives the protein CAISGGGRTDTQYF.

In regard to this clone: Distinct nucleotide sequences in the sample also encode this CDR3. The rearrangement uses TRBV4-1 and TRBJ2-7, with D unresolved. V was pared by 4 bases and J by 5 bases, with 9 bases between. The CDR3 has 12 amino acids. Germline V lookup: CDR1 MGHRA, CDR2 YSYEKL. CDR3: CASSPQGHEQYF. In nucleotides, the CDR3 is TGCGCCAGCAGCCCACAAGGGCACGAGCAGTACTTC.

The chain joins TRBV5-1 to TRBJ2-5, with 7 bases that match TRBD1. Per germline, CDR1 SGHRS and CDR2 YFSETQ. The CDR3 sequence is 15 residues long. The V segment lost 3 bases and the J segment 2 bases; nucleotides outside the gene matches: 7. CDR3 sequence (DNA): TGCGCCAGCAGCTCAGGACAGGACCATCAAGAGACCCAGTACTTC. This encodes CASSSGQDHQETQYF. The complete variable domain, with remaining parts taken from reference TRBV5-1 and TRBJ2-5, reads KAGVTQTPRYLIKTRGQQVTLSCSPISGHRSVSWYQQTPGQGLQFLFEYFSETQRNKGNFPGRFSGRQFSNSRSEMNVSTLELGDSALYLCASSSGQDHQETQYFGPGTRLLVL.

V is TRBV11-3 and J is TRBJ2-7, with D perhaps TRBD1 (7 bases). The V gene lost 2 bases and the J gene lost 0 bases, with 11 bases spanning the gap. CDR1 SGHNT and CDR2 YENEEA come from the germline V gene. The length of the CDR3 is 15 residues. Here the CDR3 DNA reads TGTGCCAGCAGCTTAAGGGGGGACAGCTCCTACGAGCAGTACTTC. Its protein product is CASSLRGDSSYEQYF.

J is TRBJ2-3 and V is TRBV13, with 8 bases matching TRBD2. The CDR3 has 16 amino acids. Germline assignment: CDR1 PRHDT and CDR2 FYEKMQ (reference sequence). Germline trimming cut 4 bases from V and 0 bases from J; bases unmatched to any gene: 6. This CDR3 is CASSWLAGSSTDTQYF. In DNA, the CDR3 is TGTGCCAGCAGCTGGTTAGCGGGGTCTAGCACAGATACGCAGTATTTT.

CDR3 amino acids: CASSWDLTDTQYF. Written as DNA, the CDR3 is TGTGCCAGCAGTTGGGACCTCACAGATACGCAGTATTTT. The chain combines TRBV27 with TRBJ2-3; tentatively, D is TRBD1 or TRBD2 (5 bases each). Deletions cut 4 bases from V and 2 bases from J, with 7 bases between. Per the germline V gene, CDR1 is MNHEY and CDR2 is SMNVEV (reference sequence). There are 13 residues in the CDR3.

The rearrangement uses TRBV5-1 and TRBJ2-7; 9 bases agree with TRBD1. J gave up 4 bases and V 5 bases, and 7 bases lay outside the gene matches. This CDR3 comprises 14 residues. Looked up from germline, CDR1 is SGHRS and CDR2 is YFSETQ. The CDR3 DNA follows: TGCGCCAGCAGATTAGGACAGGGGTCGTACGAGCAGTACTTC. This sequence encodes CASRLGQGSYEQYF.

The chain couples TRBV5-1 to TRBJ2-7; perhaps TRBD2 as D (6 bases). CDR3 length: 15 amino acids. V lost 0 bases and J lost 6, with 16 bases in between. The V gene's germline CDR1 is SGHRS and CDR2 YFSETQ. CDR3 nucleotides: TGCGCCAGCAGCTTGGTCCCGGAGACCGGGAGCGAGCAGTACTTC. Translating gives CASSLVPETGSEQYF.

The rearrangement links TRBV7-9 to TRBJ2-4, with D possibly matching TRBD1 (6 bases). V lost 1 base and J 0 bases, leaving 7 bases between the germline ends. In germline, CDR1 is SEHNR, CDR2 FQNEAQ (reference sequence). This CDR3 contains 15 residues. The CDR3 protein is CASSLEGGAKNIQYF. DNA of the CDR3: TGTGCCAGCAGCTTAGAAGGGGGAGCCAAAAACATTCAGTACTTC.

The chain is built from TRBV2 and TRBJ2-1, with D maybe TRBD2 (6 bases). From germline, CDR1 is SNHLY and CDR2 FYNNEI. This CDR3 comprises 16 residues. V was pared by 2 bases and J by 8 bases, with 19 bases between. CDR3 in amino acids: CASSERLAQSLDEQFF. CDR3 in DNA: TGTGCCAGCAGTGAAAGGCTAGCGCAATCTCTGGATGAGCAGTTCTTC.

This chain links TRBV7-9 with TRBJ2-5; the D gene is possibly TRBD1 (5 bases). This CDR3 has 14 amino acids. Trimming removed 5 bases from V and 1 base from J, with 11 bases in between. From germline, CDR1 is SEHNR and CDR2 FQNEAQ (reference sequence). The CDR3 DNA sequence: TGTGCCAGCAGCCCAATAGACAGCCAAGAGACCCAGTACTTC. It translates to CASSPIDSQETQYF.

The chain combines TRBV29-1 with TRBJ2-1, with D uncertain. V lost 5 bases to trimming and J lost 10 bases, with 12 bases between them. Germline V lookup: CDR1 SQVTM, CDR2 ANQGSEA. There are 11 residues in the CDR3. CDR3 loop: CSVTGSYEQFF. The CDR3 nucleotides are TGCAGCGTTACCGGTAGTTACGAGCAGTTCTTC.

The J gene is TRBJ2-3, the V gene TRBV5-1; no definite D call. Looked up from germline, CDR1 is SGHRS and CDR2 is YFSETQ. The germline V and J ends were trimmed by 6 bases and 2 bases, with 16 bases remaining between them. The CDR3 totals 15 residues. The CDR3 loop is CASKVRQSPTDTQYF. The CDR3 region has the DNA TGCGCCAGCAAGGTACGGCAGAGCCCCACAGATACGCAGTATTTT.

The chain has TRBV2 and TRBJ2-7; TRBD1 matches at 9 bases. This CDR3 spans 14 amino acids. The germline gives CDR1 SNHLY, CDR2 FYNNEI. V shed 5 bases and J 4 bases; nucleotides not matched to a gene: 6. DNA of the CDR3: TGTGCCAGCAGTTGGACAGGGGCCCCGTACGAGCAGTACTTC. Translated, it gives CASSWTGAPYEQYF.

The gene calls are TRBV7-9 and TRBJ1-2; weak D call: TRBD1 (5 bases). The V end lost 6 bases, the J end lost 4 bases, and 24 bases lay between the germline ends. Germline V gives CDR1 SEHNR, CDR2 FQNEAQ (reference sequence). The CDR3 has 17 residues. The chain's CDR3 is CASRIQWGGIIRYGYTF. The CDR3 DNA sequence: TGTGCCAGCAGAATACAATGGGGGGGAATAATACGCTATGGCTACACCTTC.

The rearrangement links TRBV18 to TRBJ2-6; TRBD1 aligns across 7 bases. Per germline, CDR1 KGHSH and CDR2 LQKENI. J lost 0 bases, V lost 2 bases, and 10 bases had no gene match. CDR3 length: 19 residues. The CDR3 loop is CASSPTRDSTSSGANVLTF. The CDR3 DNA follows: TGTGCCAGCTCACCAACCAGGGACAGTACATCCTCTGGGGCCAACGTCCTGACTTTC.

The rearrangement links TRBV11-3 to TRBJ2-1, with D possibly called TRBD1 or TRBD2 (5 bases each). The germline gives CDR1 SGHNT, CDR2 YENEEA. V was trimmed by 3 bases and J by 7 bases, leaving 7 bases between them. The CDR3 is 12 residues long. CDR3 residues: CASSFEGNEQFF. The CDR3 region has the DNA TGTGCCAGCAGCTTCGAGGGGAATGAGCAGTTCTTC.

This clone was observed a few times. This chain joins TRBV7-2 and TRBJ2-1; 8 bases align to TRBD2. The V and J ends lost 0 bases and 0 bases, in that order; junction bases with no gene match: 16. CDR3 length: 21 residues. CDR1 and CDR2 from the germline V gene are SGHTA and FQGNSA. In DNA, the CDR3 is TGTGCCAGCAGCTTAGCCCCCGGACTAGCTAACTCACACAGCTCCTACAATGAGCAGTTCTTC. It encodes CASSLAPGLANSHSSYNEQFF. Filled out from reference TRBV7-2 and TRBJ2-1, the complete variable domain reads GAGVSQSPSNKVTEKGKDVELRCDPISGHTALYWYRQSLGQGLEFLIYFQGNSAPDKSGLPSDRFSAERTGGSVSTLTIQRTQQEDSAVYLCASSLAPGLANSHSSYNEQFFGPGTRLTVL.

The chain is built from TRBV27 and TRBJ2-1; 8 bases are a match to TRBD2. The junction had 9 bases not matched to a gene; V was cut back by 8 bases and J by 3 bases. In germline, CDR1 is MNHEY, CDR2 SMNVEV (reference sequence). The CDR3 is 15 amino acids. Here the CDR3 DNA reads TGTGCCAGCCGAATAGGACTAGCAGTCTACAATGAGCAGTTCTTC. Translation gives CASRIGLAVYNEQFF.

The CDR3 loop is CASSLGQGRSSYNEQFF. DNA for the CDR3: TGCGCCAGCAGCTTGGGTCAGGGGCGAAGCTCCTACAATGAGCAGTTCTTC. The genes are TRBV5-1 and TRBJ2-1, with D tentatively TRBD1 (6 bases). Per the germline V gene, CDR1 is SGHRS and CDR2 is YFSETQ. The ends were cut back, 0 bases at V and 0 bases at J, with 13 bases in the middle. The CDR3 consists of 17 residues.

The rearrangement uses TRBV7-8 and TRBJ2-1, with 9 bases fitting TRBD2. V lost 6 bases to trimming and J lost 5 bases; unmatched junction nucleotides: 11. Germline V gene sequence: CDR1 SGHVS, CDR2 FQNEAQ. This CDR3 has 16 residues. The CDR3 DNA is TGTGCCAGCAGGCTAGCTCAACTAGCGGGCAACAATGAGCAGTTCTTC. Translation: CASRLAQLAGNNEQFF.

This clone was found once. The CDR3 nucleotides read TGCAGCGTTAGGACTTCCATGACCTACGAGCAGTACTTC. This sequence encodes CSVRTSMTYEQYF. This chain connects TRBV29-1 to TRBJ2-7, with D possibly being TRBD2 (5 bases). Between the trimmed V and J ends, which lost 5 bases and 2 bases, there was a span of 13 bases. Germline-derived CDR1 and CDR2 are SQVTM and ANQGSEA. The CDR3 is 13 amino acids.

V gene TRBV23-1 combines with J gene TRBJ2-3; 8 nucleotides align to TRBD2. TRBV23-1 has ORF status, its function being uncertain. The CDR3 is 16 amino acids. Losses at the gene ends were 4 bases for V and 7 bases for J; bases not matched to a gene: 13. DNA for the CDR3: TGCGCCAGCAGTCTACAGCGGGAGTGGGGGGTATATACGCAGTATTTT. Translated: CASSLQREWGVYTQYF.

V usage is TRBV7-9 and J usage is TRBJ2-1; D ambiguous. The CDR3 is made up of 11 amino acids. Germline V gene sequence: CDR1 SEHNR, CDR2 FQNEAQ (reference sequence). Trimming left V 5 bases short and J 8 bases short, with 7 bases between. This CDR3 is CASSPHDEQFF. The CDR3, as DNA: TGTGCCAGCAGCCCCCATGATGAGCAGTTCTTC.

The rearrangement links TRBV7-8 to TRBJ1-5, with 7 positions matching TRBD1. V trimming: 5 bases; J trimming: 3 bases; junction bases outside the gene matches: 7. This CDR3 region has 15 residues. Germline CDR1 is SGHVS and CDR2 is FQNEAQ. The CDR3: CASSPGGDNNQPQHF. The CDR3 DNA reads TGTGCCAGCAGCCCAGGGGGAGACAACAATCAGCCCCAGCATTTT.